Listed below are T cell receptor beta chains from one sample, sequenced in a study of cytomegalovirus exposure and HLA in healthy donors. TCRdb's copy holds only in-frame clones and misses some; the assay was immunoSEQ multiplex PCR. The sample has about 43,000 clones, 80% to 95% seen once; the top ten hold less than 6.5%. Sequences were obtained from PBMCs. These receptors originate from a man aged 18 to 35 in good health and CMV-seronegative. CDR3s include the opening cysteine and the closing phenylalanine or tryptophan. D genes are given only for firm matches. Size values are once, few and many counts, or a class for expanded clones, and some rows have none.

-,TRBV18,TRBJ1-1,-,CASSPLPMERGNTEAFF,TGTGCCAGCTCACCTCTGCCGATGGAGCGTGGGAACACTGAAGCTTTCTTT
-,TRBV6-6,TRBJ1-1,TRBD1,CASSPGQGNTEAFF,TGTGCCAGCAGCCCCGGACAGGGGAACACTGAAGCTTTCTTT
-,TRBV28,TRBJ2-2,TRBD1,CASSLRGQGFGGELFF,TGTGCCAGCAGTTTAAGGGGACAGGGGTTCGGCGGGGAGCTGTTTTTT
-,TRBV2,TRBJ2-7,TRBD2,CASSETGTSGLSEQYF,TGTGCCAGCAGTGAAACGGGGACTAGCGGCCTCTCGGAGCAGTACTTC
-,TRBV5-1,TRBJ1-1,-,CASSFNSNTEAFF,TGCGCCAGCAGCTTTAACTCGAACACTGAAGCTTTCTTT
-,TRBV5-1,TRBJ2-1,TRBD2,CASSPGLARASYNEQFF,TGCGCCAGCAGCCCCGGACTAGCGCGGGCGTCCTACAATGAGCAGTTCTTC
-,TRBV7-6,TRBJ1-1,-,CASSLAKNTEAFF,TGTGCCAGCAGCTTAGCTAAGAACACTGAAGCTTTCTTT
once,TRBV6-5,TRBJ1-2,TRBD1,CASSRDSPARGYTF,TGTGCCAGCAGTAGGGACAGTCCAGCTAGAGGCTACACCTTC
-,TRBV27,TRBJ1-2,TRBD1,CASSLLGTGVRNGYTF,TGTGCCAGCAGTTTACTGGGGACAGGAGTAAGGAATGGCTACACCTTC
once,TRBV4-1,TRBJ1-6,-,CASSRGPGESPLHF,TGCGCCAGCAGCCGTGGACCAGGGGAATCACCCCTCCACTTT
-,TRBV5-4,TRBJ1-2,TRBD1,CASSPGQHYGYTF,TGTGCCAGCAGTCCGGGACAGCACTATGGCTACACCTTC
once,TRBV5-1,TRBJ2-5,-,CASSLEPLPQETQYF,TGCGCCAGCAGCTTGGAGCCCCTACCCCAAGAGACCCAGTACTTC
-,TRBV7-9,TRBJ1-5,-,CASSLGTVGDRQPQHF,TGTGCCAGCAGCTTAGGGACAGTGGGGGACCGTCAGCCCCAGCATTTT
-,TRBV7-2,TRBJ2-7,TRBD1,CASSRGQGAFSEQYF,TGTGCCAGCAGCCGTGGACAGGGAGCCTTCAGCGAGCAGTACTTC
-,TRBV6-1,TRBJ2-5,TRBD2,CASSEAIPGLAGGETQYF,TGTGCCAGCAGTGAAGCGATTCCGGGACTAGCGGGAGGTGAGACCCAGTACTTC
once,TRBV5-1,TRBJ1-3,-,CASSPDRTWERTIYF,TGCGCCAGCAGCCCCGACAGGACATGGGAAAGGACCATATATTTT
-,TRBV5-4,TRBJ2-1,TRBD1,CASSLDRGTYNEQFF,TGTGCCAGCAGCTTGGACAGGGGGACCTACAATGAGCAGTTCTTC
-,TRBV19,TRBJ2-7,-,CASSPRRDASYEQYF,TGTGCCAGTAGCCCTCGACGGGATGCTTCCTACGAGCAGTACTTC
once,TRBV5-1,TRBJ2-1,-,CASSLAQGPYNEQFF,TGCGCCAGCAGCTTGGCACAGGGCCCCTACAATGAGCAGTTCTTC
-,TRBV5-8,TRBJ2-5,-,CASSLVGGETQYF,TGTGCCAGCAGCTTGGTGGGGGGAGAGACCCAGTACTTC
-,TRBV9,TRBJ2-5,-,CASSVGGWETQYF,TGTGCCAGCAGCGTAGGGGGCTGGGAGACCCAGTACTTC
-,TRBV25-1,TRBJ1-1,-,CASTEAGQNTEAFF,TGTGCCAGCACCGAGGCCGGACAGAACACTGAAGCTTTCTTT
once,TRBV28,TRBJ2-3,-,CASTVAGAPSYTDTQYF,TGTGCCAGCACCGTGGCGGGGGCCCCCTCCTACACAGATACGCAGTATTTT
-,TRBV4-2,TRBJ2-1,TRBD2,CASSQTTSGGSPSYNEQFF,TGTGCCAGCAGCCAAACAACGAGCGGGGGGTCCCCTTCCTACAATGAGCAGTTCTTC
-,TRBV15,TRBJ2-2,-,CATSGYGMTSGELFF,TGTGCCACCAGTGGTTACGGGATGACGTCCGGGGAGCTGTTTTTT
few,TRBV4-1,TRBJ2-1,TRBD2,CASSQLAGGHNEQFF,TGCGCCAGCAGCCAGCTAGCGGGGGGACACAATGAGCAGTTCTTC
-,TRBV29-1,TRBJ1-1,TRBD1,CSAGQGATTEAFF,TGCAGCGCTGGACAGGGGGCGACCACTGAAGCTTTCTTT
-,TRBV7-9,TRBJ2-6,-,CASSLGLVSGANVLTF,TGTGCCAGCAGCTTAGGGCTCGTCTCTGGGGCCAACGTCCTGACTTTC
-,TRBV11-1,TRBJ2-1,-,CASSLQPGAPNEQFF,TGTGCCAGCAGCTTGCAGCCTGGGGCCCCCAATGAGCAGTTCTTC
-,TRBV4-1,TRBJ2-5,TRBD2,CASSQTSGGRTAQYF,TGCGCCAGCAGCCAGACTAGCGGGGGGCGAACCGCCCAGTACTTC
-,TRBV5-1,TRBJ2-2,-,CASSLEGGHTGELFF,TGCGCCAGCAGCTTGGAGGGGGGGCACACCGGGGAGCTGTTTTTT
-,TRBV5-6,TRBJ2-7,TRBD1,CASSFQPGQGNYEQYF,TGTGCCAGCAGCTTCCAGCCGGGACAGGGAAACTACGAGCAGTACTTC
few,TRBV7-2,TRBJ2-1,TRBD2,CASSLAGTSGEQFF,TGTGCCAGCAGCTTAGCGGGGACTAGTGGGGAGCAGTTCTTC
-,TRBV4-2,TRBJ2-7,-,CASSHNPQGREQYF,TGTGCCAGCAGCCACAACCCACAGGGCCGCGAGCAGTACTTC
few,TRBV5-4,TRBJ2-5,TRBD1,CASSFRSGGETQYF,TGTGCCAGCAGCTTCAGGTCAGGGGGAGAGACCCAGTACTTC
-,TRBV5-1,TRBJ2-7,TRBD2,CASSLGGLAGADYEQYF,TGCGCCAGCAGCTTGGGGGGACTAGCGGGAGCCGACTACGAGCAGTACTTC
-,TRBV28,TRBJ1-2,TRBD1,CASSFAGGANYGYTF,TGTGCCAGCAGTTTCGCAGGGGGCGCCAACTATGGCTACACCTTC
-,TRBV7-8,TRBJ2-2,TRBD1,CASSFRRDRAGEDTGELFF,TGTGCCAGCAGCTTTCGCCGGGACAGGGCTGGGGAAGACACCGGGGAGCTGTTTTTT